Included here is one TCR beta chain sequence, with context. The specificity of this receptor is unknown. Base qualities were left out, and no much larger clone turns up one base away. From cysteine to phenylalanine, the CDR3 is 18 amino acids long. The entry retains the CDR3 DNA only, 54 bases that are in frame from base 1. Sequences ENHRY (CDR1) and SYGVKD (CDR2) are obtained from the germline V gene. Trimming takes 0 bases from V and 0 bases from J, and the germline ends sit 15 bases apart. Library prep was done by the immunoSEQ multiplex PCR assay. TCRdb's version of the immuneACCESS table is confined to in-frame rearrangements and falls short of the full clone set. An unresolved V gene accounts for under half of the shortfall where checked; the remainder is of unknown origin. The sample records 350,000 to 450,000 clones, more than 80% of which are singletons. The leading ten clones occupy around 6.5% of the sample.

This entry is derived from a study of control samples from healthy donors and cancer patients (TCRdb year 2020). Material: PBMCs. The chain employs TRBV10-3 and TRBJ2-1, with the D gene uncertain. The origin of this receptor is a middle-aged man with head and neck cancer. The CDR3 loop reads CAISESGGLTGSYNEQFF. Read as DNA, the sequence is TGTGCCATCAGTGAGTCGGGCGGATTGACCGGCTCCTACAATGAGCAGTTCTTC.